One sample yielded the 29 T cell receptor beta chains listed below, sequenced in a study of human thymus T cells. Generated by immunoSEQ multiplex PCR, the TCRdb table keeps only in-frame clones and is missing some. Of about 44,000 clones detected, roughly 94% appear once; the ten largest clones hold 0.095% to 0.15%. The sequencing input was blood. These receptors were obtained from a boy in the first two years of life with a congenital heart defect but otherwise immunologically healthy.

The chain has TRBV6-1 and TRBJ2-7; D is uncertain. V lost 7 bases and J lost 2, with 9 bases in between. CDR1 and CDR2 from the germline V gene are MNHNS and SASEGT. The CDR3 consists of 12 residues. The CDR3 spells CASTGGAYEQYF. CDR3 nucleotide sequence: TGTGCCAGCACGGGCGGAGCCTACGAGCAGTACTTC.

V usage is TRBV7-8 and J usage is TRBJ2-1; the D is unclear. There are 13 residues in the CDR3. V lost 0 bases and J lost 10, with 10 bases in between. Germline CDR1 and CDR2: SGHVS and FQNEAQ. The CDR3 spells CASSLASSEEQFF. In DNA, the CDR3 is TGTGCCAGCAGCTTAGCTTCGAGCGAAGAGCAGTTCTTC. The entire variable domain, with the rest obtained from reference TRBV7-8 and TRBJ2-1, is as follows: GAGVSQSPRYKVAKRGQDVALRCDPISGHVSLFWYQQALGQGPEFLTYFQNEAQLDKSGLPSDRFFAERPEGSVSTLKIQRTQQEDSAVYLCASSLASSEEQFFGPGTRLTVL.

The chain employs TRBV30 and TRBJ1-2; 8 nucleotides line up with TRBD1. Germline values: CDR1 GTSNPN, CDR2 SVGIG (reference sequence). The J segment lost 4 bases and the V segment lost 8 bases, leaving 12 bases of the junction unmatched. The CDR3 runs 14 residues. Written as DNA, the CDR3 is TGTGCCATTTTAACCAGGGGGCTCGGCTATGGCTACACCTTC. Its protein product is CAILTRGLGYGYTF.

The rearrangement links TRBV27 to TRBJ2-3; perhaps TRBD2 as D (7 bases). The CDR3 spans 15 residues. The germline gives CDR1 MNHEY, CDR2 SMNVEV (reference sequence). Trimming removed 4 bases at V and 6 bases at J, with 17 bases between. CDR3 amino acids: CASSSRGGGRDTQYF. CDR3 bases: TGTGCCAGCAGTTCTAGGGGCGGGGGCAGGGATACGCAGTATTTT.

The rearrangement uses TRBV7-9 and TRBJ1-2; TRBD1 is a possible D gene (5 bases). Between the trimmed V and J ends, which lost 5 bases and 0 bases, there was a span of 7 bases. The CDR3 totals 13 residues. CDR1 and CDR2 (germline): SEHNR, FQNEAQ (reference sequence). The CDR3 reads CASSQGSNYGYTF. The CDR3 DNA reads TGTGCCAGCAGCCAGGGCTCTAACTATGGCTACACCTTC.

The CDR3 coding sequence is TGTGCCAGCAGCCAACCCCTGACAGTCTACCTAGGAGGTGAGCAGTTCTTC. Translated: CASSQPLTVYLGGEQFF. The chain has TRBV4-2 and TRBJ2-1; tentatively, D is TRBD1 or TRBD2 (5 bases each). Germline V lookup: CDR1 LGHNA, CDR2 YNFKEQ. This CDR3 comprises 17 residues. Trimming pared 2 bases from V and 9 bases from J, leaving 23 bases between.

The chain uses TRBV2 and TRBJ1-6, with 10 bases fitting TRBD1. V trimming: 3 bases; J trimming: 4 bases; junction bases outside the gene matches: 0. The germline gives CDR1 SNHLY, CDR2 FYNNEI. The CDR3 runs 15 residues. The CDR3 coding sequence is TGTGCCAGCAGTGAGGACAGGGGGTATAATTCACCCCTCCACTTT. Translated, it gives CASSEDRGYNSPLHF.

This chain joins TRBV7-6 and TRBJ2-1; 10 bases match TRBD2. The V segment lost 5 bases and the J segment 10 bases; nucleotides outside the gene matches: 17. CDR3 length equals 17 residues. Germline V gene lookup returns CDR1 SGHVS and CDR2 FNYEAQ. CDR3 sequence (DNA): TGTGCCAGCAGCCGCATACCCAGGGGACTAGCGATAAACGAGCAGTTCTTC. It specifies CASSRIPRGLAINEQFF.

The chain links TRBV28 to TRBJ1-5; no firm D call. CDR3 length: 15 amino acids. CDR1 and CDR2 (germline): MDHEN, SYDVKM. Trimming removed 7 bases at V and 2 bases at J, with 15 bases between. Here the CDR3 DNA reads TGTGCCAGCACGTCTAGTTCAGGCGGCAATCAGCCCCAGCATTTT. This sequence encodes CASTSSSGGNQPQHF.

CDR3 loop: CASSQNRREQYF. In DNA form, the CDR3 reads TGTGCCAGCAGCCAAAATCGGCGCGAGCAGTACTTC. The genes are TRBV14 and TRBJ2-7; D is undetermined. The CDR3 is 12 amino acids. V lost 2 bases and J 6 bases, leaving 8 bases between the germline ends. Germline CDR1 SGHDN, CDR2 FVKESK.

CDR3 region: CASSSSSFPGGAYNQPQHF. CDR3 nucleotide sequence: TGTGCCAGCAGCTCCTCTTCGTTCCCAGGGGGCGCCTACAATCAGCCCCAGCATTTT. The chain couples TRBV28 to TRBJ1-5; 8 bases are a match to TRBD1. The trim removed 6 bases at V and 3 bases at J, leaving 19 bases unmatched. Germline-derived CDR1 and CDR2 are MDHEN and SYDVKM. CDR3 size: 19 residues.

The V and J genes are TRBV30 and TRBJ1-2, with D possibly being TRBD1 (6 bases). The V end was cut by 0 bases, the J end by 4 bases, with 12 bases between. The CDR3 extends over 14 amino acids. Germline lookup yields CDR1 GTSNPN and CDR2 SVGIG (reference sequence). CDR3 sequence (DNA): TGTGCCTGGAGTGTAAATGGAGGGGGCTATGGCTACACCTTC. Amino acid sequence: CAWSVNGGGYGYTF.

The chain has TRBV7-9 and TRBJ1-2; no clear D. Looked up from germline, CDR1 is SEHNR and CDR2 is FQNEAQ (reference sequence). Trimming took off 7 bases at V and 5 bases at J, with 17 bases between the two ends. CDR3 length equals 14 residues. CDR3 nucleotide sequence: TGTGCCAGCATCCCAAACCGGGATAGATATGGCTACACCTTC. Protein sequence: CASIPNRDRYGYTF.

In nucleotides, the CDR3 is TGTGCCAGCACGTCCCAGGGGGCGCGGGGCTACACCTTC. Amino acids: CASTSQGARGYTF. The V gene is TRBV28, the J gene TRBJ1-2; 8 bases map to TRBD1. Trimming cost V 7 bases and J 8 bases; bases outside gene matches: 9. CDR3 length: 13 amino acids. Germline CDR1 and CDR2: MDHEN and SYDVKM.

The CDR3 protein is CASSRTTGEDEKLFF. The CDR3 nucleotides read TGCGCCAGCAGCCGCACGACAGGGGAGGATGAAAAACTGTTTTTT. The chain combines TRBV4-1 with TRBJ1-4; 8 bases match TRBD1. The CDR3 covers 15 residues. CDR1 and CDR2 from the germline V gene are MGHRA and YSYEKL. V trimming: 4 bases; J trimming: 6 bases; junction bases outside the gene matches: 7.

This chain uses TRBV28 with TRBJ2-4; 7 bases fit TRBD2. Germline V gives CDR1 MDHEN, CDR2 SYDVKM. This CDR3 is 14 amino acids long. The trim removed 6 bases at V and 4 bases at J, leaving 6 bases unmatched. The CDR3 DNA reads as TGTGCCAGCAGCGCCCCGGGAGGTAAAAACATTCAGTACTTC. Translating it yields CASSAPGGKNIQYF. Based on the CDR3 plus reference TRBV28 and TRBJ2-4, the full variable domain is DVKVTQSSRYLVKRTGEKVFLECVQDMDHENMFWYRQDPGLGLRLIYFSYDVKMKEKGDIPEGYSVSREKKERFSLILESASTNQTSMYLCASSAPGGKNIQYFGAGTRLSVL.

The rearrangement uses TRBV30 and TRBJ1-5, with D perhaps matching TRBD1 (5 bases). V was trimmed by 1 base and J by 2 bases, leaving 12 bases between them. The CDR3 runs to 15 residues. Germline CDR1 reads GTSNPN; CDR2 reads SVGIG (reference sequence). The CDR3 bases are TGTGCCTGGAGTGGACAGCTCGGGGGCAATCAGCCCCAGCATTTT. This gives the protein CAWSGQLGGNQPQHF.

This clone was seen more than once but under ten times. CDR3 in DNA: TGTGCCAGCAGCCGTATCGGTGAGCAGTACTTC. This gives the protein CASSRIGEQYF. This chain uses TRBV28 with TRBJ2-7; D call uncertain. The CDR3 contains 11 residues. The V end lost 6 bases, the J end lost 7 bases, and 10 bases lay between the germline ends. In germline, CDR1 is MDHEN, CDR2 SYDVKM.

This clone was picked up a small number of times. Distinct nucleotide sequences in the sample also encode this CDR3. The rearrangement links TRBV6-1 to TRBJ1-5; no clear D. The germline gives CDR1 MNHNS, CDR2 SASEGT. This CDR3 comprises 13 residues. The V end lost 2 bases, the J end lost 2 bases, and 4 bases lay between the germline ends. The CDR3 sequence: CASSEQGNQPQHF. CDR3 in DNA: TGTGCCAGCAGTGAACAGGGCAATCAGCCCCAGCATTTT.

The genes are TRBV4-1 and TRBJ2-7; unclear D gene. The CDR3 loop spans 14 amino acids. Germline CDR1 is MGHRA and CDR2 is YSYEKL. V gave up 4 bases and J gave up 0 bases, with 10 bases separating them. Here the CDR3 reads CASSPRASSYEQYF. Written as DNA, the CDR3 is TGCGCCAGCAGCCCCCGGGCAAGCTCCTACGAGCAGTACTTC.

The rearrangement links TRBV10-2 to TRBJ2-5, with TRBD1 matching over 8 bases. CDR3 length: 13 residues. V lost 11 bases to trimming and J lost 1 base; unmatched junction nucleotides: 6. CDR1 WSHSY and CDR2 SAAADI come from the germline V gene. CDR3: CASFQGAQETQYF. CDR3 in DNA: TGCGCCTCCTTTCAGGGGGCCCAAGAGACCCAGTACTTC.

This clone was recorded once. The chain combines TRBV27 with TRBJ2-7; 8 positions agree with TRBD1. V was pared by 2 bases and J by 10 bases, with 7 bases of the junction left unmatched. The CDR3 totals 13 residues. Germline V CDR1 and CDR2: MNHEY, SMNVEV (reference sequence). The CDR3 loop is CASSLRTGRKQYF. As DNA, the CDR3 is TGTGCCAGCAGTTTAAGGACAGGGAGAAAACAGTACTTC.

The rearrangement links TRBV5-1 to TRBJ2-2; D possibly corresponds to TRBD1 (5 bases). Germline CDR1 and CDR2: SGHRS and YFSETQ. The CDR3 loop spans 13 amino acids. Trimming removed 4 bases from V and 6 bases from J, with 10 bases in between. In DNA, the CDR3 is TGCGCCAGCAGCACCAGGGCCGCCGGGGAGCTGTTTTTT. Residues: CASSTRAAGELFF.

V and J are TRBV5-4 and TRBJ2-3, with D possibly matching TRBD1 (6 bases). The length of the CDR3 is 13 residues. Germline values: CDR1 SGHNT, CDR2 YYREEE (reference sequence). Trimming removed 3 bases at V and 5 bases at J, with 10 bases between. CDR3 amino acids: CASSYSRGDTQYF. CDR3 DNA sequence: TGTGCCAGCAGCTACTCCAGGGGAGATACGCAGTATTTT.

This clone was seen a single time. The chain couples TRBV7-6 to TRBJ2-3; D call uncertain. V gave up 3 bases and J gave up 4 bases, with 2 bases separating them. The CDR3 extends over 11 amino acids. Germline V gene data show CDR1 as SGHVS and CDR2 as FNYEAQ. DNA for the CDR3: TGTGCCAGCAGCTTGGCAGATACGCAGTATTTT. It specifies CASSLADTQYF.

J is TRBJ2-7 and V is TRBV28, with a weak D call TRBD2 (6 bases). The CDR3 loop spans 14 amino acids. CDR1 and CDR2 from the germline V gene are MDHEN and SYDVKM. V lost 5 bases and J lost 0, with 11 bases in between. The CDR3 reads CASSAGTYSYEQYF. CDR3 sequence (DNA): TGTGCCAGCAGTGCCGGGACTTACTCCTACGAGCAGTACTTC.

The J gene is TRBJ1-5, the V gene TRBV10-3, with D maybe TRBD1 (6 bases). CDR3 length: 13 residues. Germline lookup yields CDR1 ENHRY and CDR2 SYGVKD. V lost 4 bases to trimming and J lost 2 bases, with 6 bases between them. The CDR3 loop is CAISAGGNQPQHF. The CDR3 DNA reads TGTGCCATCAGTGCAGGGGGCAATCAGCCCCAGCATTTT.

The chain joins TRBV6-5 to TRBJ2-3; 9 nucleotides align to TRBD2. The CDR3 has 16 amino acids. J lost 4 bases, V lost 4 bases, and 9 bases had no gene match. Germline V CDR1 and CDR2: MNHEY, SVGAGI. The CDR3 loop reads CASSSPASGVPDTQYF. The CDR3 coding sequence is TGTGCCAGCAGTTCTCCGGCTAGCGGGGTCCCAGATACGCAGTATTTT.

The chain employs TRBV15 and TRBJ1-2; 8 nucleotides agree with TRBD1. The CDR3 covers 14 residues. From germline, CDR1 is LNHNV and CDR2 YYDKDF (reference sequence). After removal of 0 bases from V and 5 bases from J, the junction contained 2 bases not matched to a gene. The CDR3 region is CATSRDYRGYGYTF. DNA of the CDR3: TGTGCCACCAGCAGAGATTACAGGGGGTATGGCTACACCTTC.